The T cell receptor (beta chain) described here comes from a study of cytotoxic CD8 clonotypes in ibrutinib-treated CLL. This clone was observed a few times. Its specificity is not known. Profiled with immunoSEQ multiplex PCR; TCRdb holds only in-frame clones, not every one. This table has about 200,000 clones, roughly three quarters appearing once. Trimming took 5 bases from V and 0 from J, leaving 14 bases between them. The CDR3 is 15 amino acids. CDR1 is KGHSY and CDR2 is FQNENV in the germline V gene. Study findings and constraints: Clonality at baseline surpassed age-matched healthy donors and tracked circulating CD8+ T-cell counts. The study found clonality rose at ibrutinib response, then fell toward baseline at progression.

This chain connects TRBV16 to TRBJ2-7; D remains ambiguous. This material consisted of PBMCs, taken after 12 months of ibrutinib treatment. This TCR derives from a human donor with chronic lymphocytic leukemia. DNA for the CDR3: TGTGCCAGCAGCTATGACAACCCGAGCTCCTACGAGCAGTACTTC. It codes for CASSYDNPSSYEQYF.